A single sample is the source of the 8 T cell receptor beta chains below, sequenced in a study of cytomegalovirus exposure and HLA in healthy donors. PCR amplification relied on 60 Vbeta primers (plus 13 Jbeta primers). Assay: immunoSEQ multiplex PCR; the TCRdb copy retains only in-frame clones and omits some. The data hold 170,000 or so clones, with 80% observed a single time. Sequencing input: PBMCs. Source of these receptors: a man aged 25-45 years in good health and CMV-seropositive.

This clone was detected only once. The V and J genes are TRBV4-2 and TRBJ2-7; 7 bases line up with TRBD2. CDR1 is LGHNA and CDR2 is YNFKEQ in the germline V gene. The J segment lost 4 bases and the V segment lost 0 bases, leaving 18 bases of the junction unmatched. The length of the CDR3 is 19 residues. The CDR3 region has the DNA TGTGCCAGCAGCCAAGAGGTTGTACGTTGGGCGAGCGGGGAATACGAGCAGTACTTC. Amino acid sequence: CASSQEVVRWASGEYEQYF.

This clone was counted once. The chain couples TRBV14 to TRBJ2-3, with no clear D. Germline V CDR1 and CDR2: SGHDN, FVKESK. V lost 0 bases, J lost 6 bases, and 10 bases lay in between. The CDR3 totals 14 residues. For the CDR3, the DNA is TGTGCCAGCAGCCAAGATCTTCGGTGGGATACGCAGTATTTT. Translating gives CASSQDLRWDTQYF.

The rearrangement joins TRBV6-6 to TRBJ1-6, with 7 bases lining up with TRBD1. V lost 2 bases, J lost 10 bases, and 5 bases stayed unmatched. CDR1 and CDR2 (germline): MNHNY, SVGAGI (reference sequence). CDR3 size: 14 residues. CDR3 loop: CASSYDRARSPLHF. The CDR3 region has the DNA TGTGCCAGCAGTTACGACAGGGCGAGGTCACCCCTCCACTTT.

This clone has just a few counts. The rearrangement joins TRBV6-5 to TRBJ1-4; 9 positions match TRBD1. The CDR3 runs to 15 residues. Unmatched junction bases numbered 7, after V lost 6 bases and J lost 5 bases. Germline CDR1 reads MNHEY; CDR2 reads SVGAGI. The chain's CDR3 is CASRPRTGVNEKLFF. The CDR3 DNA reads TGTGCCAGCAGACCCCGGACAGGGGTGAATGAAAAACTGTTTTTT.

The rearrangement links TRBV29-1 to TRBJ2-1; 7 bases are shared with TRBD2. V lost 3 bases to trimming and J lost 3 bases; unmatched junction nucleotides: 5. CDR3 length: 14 amino acids. CDR1 is SQVTM and CDR2 is ANQGSEA in the germline V gene. The CDR3 coding sequence is TGCAGCGTTGAGTCGCCTAGCGGCTACAATGAGCAGTTCTTC. Residues: CSVESPSGYNEQFF.

CDR3 residues: CASSLSVTGALYEQYF. The CDR3 DNA sequence: TGTGCCAGCAGTTTAAGTGTGACAGGGGCCCTATACGAGCAGTACTTC. This chain uses TRBV27 with TRBJ2-7, with 8 nucleotides matching TRBD1. The CDR3 extends over 16 amino acids. Germline CDR1 reads MNHEY; CDR2 reads SMNVEV (reference sequence). Losses at the gene ends were 2 bases for V and 4 bases for J; bases not matched to a gene: 10.

The chain employs TRBV2 and TRBJ2-5; TRBD2 matches at 12 bases. V shed 3 bases and J 5 bases; nucleotides not matched to a gene: 7. CDR3 size: 16 residues. Germline V gene lookup returns CDR1 SNHLY and CDR2 FYNNEI. CDR3 bases: TGTGCCAGCAGTGATCCTAGCGGGGGGGTCGGGGAGACCCAGTACTTC. This codes for CASSDPSGGVGETQYF.

In this sample, this clone turned up once. The chain combines TRBV10-2 with TRBJ2-5; 9 nucleotides match TRBD2. Germline CDR1 and CDR2: WSHSY and SAAADI. V lost 8 bases and J lost 3; bases outside the gene matches: 7. The CDR3 is 14 residues long. The CDR3 spells CASFSGGPKETQYF. DNA of the CDR3: TGCGCCAGCTTTAGCGGGGGACCTAAAGAGACCCAGTACTTC.